Listed here are 5 T cell receptor beta chains from one sample, sequenced in a study of naive and memory T cell subsets. Four PCR rounds used nested alpha and beta constant region primers plus the SP2 primer. TCRdb reprocessed the 5' RACE reads via MiXCR and lists one record per CDR3 protein. The sample contains 56,000 or so distinct CDR3 sequences, around 8% of which appear only once. An oligonucleotide containing a UMI was ligated to the 3' end of TCR cDNA. These receptors were collected from a female donor in good health.

This clonotype was picked up many times. The chain has TRBV29-1 and TRBJ2-4; D might be TRBD1 or TRBD2, each matching 6 bases. Trimming shortened V by 6 bases and J by 6 bases, and 18 bases separated the two germline ends. Germline assignment: CDR1 SQVTM and CDR2 ANQGSEA. The length of the CDR3 is 14 residues. The CDR3 sequence is CSVRRELRGNIQYF. As DNA, the CDR3 is TGCAGCGTGCGCCGGGAGCTCAGGGGAAACATTCAGTACTTC.

This clonotype was observed at least ten times. V usage is TRBV6-1 and J usage is TRBJ2-4, with 7 nucleotides matching TRBD1. The CDR3 covers 14 residues. After removal of 8 bases from V and 0 bases from J, the junction contained 4 bases not matched to a gene. Germline loops: CDR1 MNHNS, CDR2 SASEGT. Written as DNA, the CDR3 is TGTGCCAGCGAGAACAGGGGAGCCAAAAACATTCAGTACTTC. Amino acids: CASENRGAKNIQYF.

This clonotype was counted only a few times. The V call is TRBV30, the J call TRBJ2-3; D possibly corresponds to TRBD2 (7 bases). Trimming removed 7 bases at V and 4 bases at J, with 15 bases between. Germline V gives CDR1 GTSNPN, CDR2 SVGIG (reference sequence). The length of the CDR3 is 13 residues. The CDR3: CAYGGPSADTQYF. The CDR3 DNA reads as TGTGCCTACGGGGGGCCGAGCGCAGATACGCAGTATTTT.

This clonotype was picked up many times. CDR3: CSARTGPGELFF. The CDR3, as DNA: TGCAGTGCTAGAACAGGGCCCGGGGAGCTGTTTTTT. This chain joins TRBV20-1 and TRBJ2-2; a possible D gene is TRBD1 (6 bases). V lost 2 bases, J lost 6 bases, and 7 bases lay in between. CDR1 is DFQATT, CDR2 SNEGSKA, per germline (reference sequence). The CDR3 runs to 12 residues.

This clonotype was seen a few times. The chain uses TRBV29-1 and TRBJ2-3, with D possibly TRBD1 on 5 matching bases. CDR1 SQVTM and CDR2 ANQGSEA come from the germline V gene. This CDR3 is built from 13 residues. Deletions cut 5 bases from V and 5 bases from J, with 14 bases between. The CDR3 is CSVRTLGRDTQYF. The CDR3 DNA reads as TGCAGCGTTCGGACACTGGGGCGAGATACGCAGTATTTT.